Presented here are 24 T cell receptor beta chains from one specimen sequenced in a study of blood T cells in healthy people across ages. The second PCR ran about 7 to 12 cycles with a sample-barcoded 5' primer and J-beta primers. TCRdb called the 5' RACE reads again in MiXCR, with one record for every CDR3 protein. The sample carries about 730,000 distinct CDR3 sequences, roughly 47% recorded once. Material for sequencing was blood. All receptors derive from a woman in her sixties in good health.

CDR3 in amino acids: CATLAGAADTQYF. In DNA, the CDR3 is TGTGCCACCCTAGCGGGAGCGGCAGATACGCAGTATTTT. The V and J genes are TRBV10-3 and TRBJ2-3; 10 nucleotides line up with TRBD2. The V and J ends lost 10 bases and 4 bases, in that order; junction bases with no gene match: 5. The length of the CDR3 is 13 residues. Germline lookup yields CDR1 ENHRY and CDR2 SYGVKD.

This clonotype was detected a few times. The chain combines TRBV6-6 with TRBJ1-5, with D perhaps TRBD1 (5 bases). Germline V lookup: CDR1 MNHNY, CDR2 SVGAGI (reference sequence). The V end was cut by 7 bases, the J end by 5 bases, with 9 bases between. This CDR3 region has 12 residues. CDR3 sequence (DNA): TGTGCCAGCAACGGGGACCATCAGCCCCAGCATTTT. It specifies CASNGDHQPQHF.

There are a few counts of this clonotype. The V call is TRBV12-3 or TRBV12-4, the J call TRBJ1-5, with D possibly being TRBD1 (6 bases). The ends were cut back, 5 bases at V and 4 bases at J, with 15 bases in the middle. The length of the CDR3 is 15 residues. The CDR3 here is CASSPFTGINQPQHF. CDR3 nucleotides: TGTGCCAGCAGTCCTTTTACAGGGATAAATCAGCCCCAGCATTTT.

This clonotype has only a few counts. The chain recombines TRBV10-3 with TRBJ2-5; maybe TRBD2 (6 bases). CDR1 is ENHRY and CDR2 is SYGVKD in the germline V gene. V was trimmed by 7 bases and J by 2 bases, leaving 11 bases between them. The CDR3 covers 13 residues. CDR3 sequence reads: CAIKIAEQETQYF. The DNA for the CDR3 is TGTGCCATCAAAATAGCGGAACAAGAGACCCAGTACTTC.

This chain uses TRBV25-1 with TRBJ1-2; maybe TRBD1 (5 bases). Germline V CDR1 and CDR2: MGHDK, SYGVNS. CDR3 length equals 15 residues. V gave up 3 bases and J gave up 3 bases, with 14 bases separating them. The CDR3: CASSEWAGPDYGYTF. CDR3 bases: TGTGCCAGCAGTGAGTGGGCGGGGCCTGACTATGGCTACACCTTC.

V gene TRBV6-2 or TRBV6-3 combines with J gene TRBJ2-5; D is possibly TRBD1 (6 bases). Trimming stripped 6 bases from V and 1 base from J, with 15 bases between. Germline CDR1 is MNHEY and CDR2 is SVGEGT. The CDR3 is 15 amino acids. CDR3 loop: CASSPNRVAQETQYF. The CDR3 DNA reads TGTGCCAGCAGCCCCAACAGGGTAGCCCAAGAGACCCAGTACTTC.

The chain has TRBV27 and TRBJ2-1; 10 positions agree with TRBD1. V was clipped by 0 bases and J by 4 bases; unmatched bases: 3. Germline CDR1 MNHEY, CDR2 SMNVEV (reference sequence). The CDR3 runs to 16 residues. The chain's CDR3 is CASSLSTGGSYNEQFF. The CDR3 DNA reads TGTGCCAGCAGTTTATCGACAGGGGGCAGTTACAATGAGCAGTTCTTC.

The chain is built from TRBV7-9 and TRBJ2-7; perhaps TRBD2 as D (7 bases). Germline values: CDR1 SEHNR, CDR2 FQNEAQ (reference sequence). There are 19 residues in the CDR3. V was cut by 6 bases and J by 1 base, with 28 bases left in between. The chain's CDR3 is CASSPLGGAAMAVSYEQYF. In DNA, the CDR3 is TGTGCCAGCAGTCCTTTAGGGGGGGCAGCTATGGCGGTTTCCTACGAGCAGTACTTC.

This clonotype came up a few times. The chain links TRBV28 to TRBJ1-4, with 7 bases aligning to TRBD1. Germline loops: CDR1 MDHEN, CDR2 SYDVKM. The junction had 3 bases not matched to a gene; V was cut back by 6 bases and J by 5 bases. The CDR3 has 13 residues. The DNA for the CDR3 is TGTGCCAGCAGAGAACAGGGGAATGAAAAACTGTTTTTT. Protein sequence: CASREQGNEKLFF.

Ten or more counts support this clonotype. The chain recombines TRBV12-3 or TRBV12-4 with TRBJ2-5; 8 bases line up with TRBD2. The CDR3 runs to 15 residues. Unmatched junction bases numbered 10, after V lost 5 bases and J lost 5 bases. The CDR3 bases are TGTGCCAGCAGTCCGGGACTAGTGGAGTGGGAGACCCAGTACTTC. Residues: CASSPGLVEWETQYF.

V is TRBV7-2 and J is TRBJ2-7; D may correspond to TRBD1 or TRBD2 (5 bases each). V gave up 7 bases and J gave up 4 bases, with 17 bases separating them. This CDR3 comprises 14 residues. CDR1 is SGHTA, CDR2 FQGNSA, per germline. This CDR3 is CASTTGPRLYEQYF. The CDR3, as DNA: TGTGCCAGCACCACGGGGCCGAGACTGTACGAGCAGTACTTC.

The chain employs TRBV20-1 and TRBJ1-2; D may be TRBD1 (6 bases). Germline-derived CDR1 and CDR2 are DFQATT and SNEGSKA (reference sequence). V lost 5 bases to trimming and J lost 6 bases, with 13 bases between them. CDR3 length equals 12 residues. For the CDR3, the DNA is TGCAGTGCTCACGTTGAGGGGGATGGCTACACCTTC. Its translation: CSAHVEGDGYTF.

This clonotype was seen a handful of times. DNA of the CDR3: TGTGCCAGCTCGGTTAGACAGCCCCAAGAGACCCAGTACTTC. Amino acid sequence: CASSVRQPQETQYF. The chain carries TRBV18 and TRBJ2-5, with a tentative D call TRBD1 (5 bases). Trimming removed 6 bases at V and 1 base at J, with 12 bases between. The CDR3 runs 14 residues. Germline V gene lookup returns CDR1 KGHSH and CDR2 LQKENI.

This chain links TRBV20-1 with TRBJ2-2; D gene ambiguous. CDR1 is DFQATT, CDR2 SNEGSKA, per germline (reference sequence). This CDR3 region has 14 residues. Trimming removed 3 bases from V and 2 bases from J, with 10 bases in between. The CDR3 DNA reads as TGCAGTGCTAGGGGCTCTTTAAACACCGGGGAGCTGTTTTTT. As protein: CSARGSLNTGELFF.

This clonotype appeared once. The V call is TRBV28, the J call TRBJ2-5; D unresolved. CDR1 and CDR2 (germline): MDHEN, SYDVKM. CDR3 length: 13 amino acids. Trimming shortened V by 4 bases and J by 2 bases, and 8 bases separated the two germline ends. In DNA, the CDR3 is TGTGCCAGCAGTTACGGCAGACAAGAGACCCAGTACTTC. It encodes CASSYGRQETQYF.

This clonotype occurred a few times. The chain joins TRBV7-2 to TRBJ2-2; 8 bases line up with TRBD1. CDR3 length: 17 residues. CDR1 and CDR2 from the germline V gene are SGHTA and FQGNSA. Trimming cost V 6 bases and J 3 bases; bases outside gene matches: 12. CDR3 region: CASSFTGAGGDTGELFF. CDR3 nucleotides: TGTGCCAGCAGTTTCACCGGGGCAGGGGGCGACACCGGGGAGCTGTTTTTT.

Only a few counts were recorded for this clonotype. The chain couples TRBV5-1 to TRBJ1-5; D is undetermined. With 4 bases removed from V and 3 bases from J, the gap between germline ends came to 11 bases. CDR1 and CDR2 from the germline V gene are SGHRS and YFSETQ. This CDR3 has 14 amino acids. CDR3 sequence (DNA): TGCGCCAGCAGCCTGGACGGATCCAATCAGCCCCAGCATTTT. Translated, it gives CASSLDGSNQPQHF. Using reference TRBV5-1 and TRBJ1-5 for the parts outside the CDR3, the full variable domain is KAGVTQTPRYLIKTRGQQVTLSCSPISGHRSVSWYQQTPGQGLQFLFEYFSETQRNKGNFPGRFSGRQFSNSRSEMNVSTLELGDSALYLCASSLDGSNQPQHFGDGTRLSIL.

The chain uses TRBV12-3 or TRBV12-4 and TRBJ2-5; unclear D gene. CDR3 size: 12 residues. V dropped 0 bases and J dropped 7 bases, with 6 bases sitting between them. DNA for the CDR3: TGTGCCAGCAGTTTAGCGGCTGGGACCCAGTACTTC. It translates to CASSLAAGTQYF.

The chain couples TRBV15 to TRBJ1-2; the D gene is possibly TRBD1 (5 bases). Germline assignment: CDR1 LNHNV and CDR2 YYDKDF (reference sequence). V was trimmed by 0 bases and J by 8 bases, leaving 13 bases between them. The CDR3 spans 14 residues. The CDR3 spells CATSRDEGWGGYTF. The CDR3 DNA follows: TGTGCCACCAGCAGAGATGAGGGGTGGGGGGGCTACACCTTC. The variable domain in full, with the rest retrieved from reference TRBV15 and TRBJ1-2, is DAMVIQNPRYQVTQFGKPVTLSCSQTLNHNVMYWYQQKSSQAPKLLFHYYDKDFNNEADTPDNFQSRRPNTSFCFLDIRSPGLGDTAMYLCATSRDEGWGGYTFGSGTRLTVV.

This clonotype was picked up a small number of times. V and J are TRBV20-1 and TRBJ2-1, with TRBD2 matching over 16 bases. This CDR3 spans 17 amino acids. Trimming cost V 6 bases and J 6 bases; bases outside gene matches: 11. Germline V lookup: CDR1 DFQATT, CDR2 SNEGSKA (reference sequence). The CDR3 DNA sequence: TGCAGTGCCCCCGGGACTAGCGGGAGGGCCGCCATCAATGAGCAGTTCTTC. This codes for CSAPGTSGRAAINEQFF.

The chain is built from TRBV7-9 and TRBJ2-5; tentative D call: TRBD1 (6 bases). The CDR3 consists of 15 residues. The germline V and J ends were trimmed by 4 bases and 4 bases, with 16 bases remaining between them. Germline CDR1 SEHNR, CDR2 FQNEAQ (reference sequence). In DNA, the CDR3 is TGTGCCAGCAGCTACCGAACAGGGTATGGAGAGACCCAGTACTTC. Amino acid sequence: CASSYRTGYGETQYF.

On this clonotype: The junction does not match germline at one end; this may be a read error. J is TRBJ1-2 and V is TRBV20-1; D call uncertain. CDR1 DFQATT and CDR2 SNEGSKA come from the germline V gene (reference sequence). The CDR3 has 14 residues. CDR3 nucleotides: TGCAGTACTAGTGAATCGCGGCAGATTTATGGCTACACCTTC. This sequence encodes CSTSESRQIYGYTF.

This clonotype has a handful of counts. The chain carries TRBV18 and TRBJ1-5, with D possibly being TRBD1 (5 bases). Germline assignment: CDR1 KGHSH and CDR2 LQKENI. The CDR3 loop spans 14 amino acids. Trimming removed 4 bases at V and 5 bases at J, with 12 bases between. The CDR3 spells CASSRGGGDQPQHF. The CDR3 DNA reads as TGTGCCAGCTCACGTGGGGGAGGGGATCAGCCCCAGCATTTT.

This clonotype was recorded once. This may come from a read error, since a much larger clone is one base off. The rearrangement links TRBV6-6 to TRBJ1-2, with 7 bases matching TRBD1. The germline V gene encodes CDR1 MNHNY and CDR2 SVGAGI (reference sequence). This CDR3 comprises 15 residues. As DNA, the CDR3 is TGTGCCAGCAGACGCGAACTCAGGGGGAACTATGGCTGCACCTTC. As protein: CASRRELRGNYGCTF.